Below, 9 T cell receptor beta chains from the same sample are listed, as sequenced in a study of vaccination and CD4 T cells after COVID-19. The Oncomine TCR Beta short-read assay was applied to DNA of cultured CD4+ T cells. TCRdb called the PCR reads again in MiXCR, with one record for every CDR3 protein. The sample has 18,000 or so distinct CDR3 sequences; about 51% are singletons. Treatment: approximately 9-day PBMC culture with coronavirus spike peptide pools or control peptides (ViraFEST assay). These receptors lack a known antigen. Material for sequencing was CD4+ T cells from blood, cultured in vitro. These TCRs come from a human donor who had recovered from COVID-19.

V usage is TRBV19 and J usage is TRBJ1-5; TRBD1 might be the D (5 bases). This CDR3 spans 15 amino acids. Trimming pared 5 bases from V and 2 bases from J, leaving 13 bases between. From germline, CDR1 is LNHDA and CDR2 SQIVND (reference sequence). The CDR3 loop is CASSVRDGGNQPQHF. As DNA, the CDR3 is TGTGCCAGTAGTGTCCGGGACGGTGGCAATCAGCCCCAGCATTTT.

This clonotype was detected only a few times. The gene calls are TRBV24-1 and TRBJ2-1; D is possibly TRBD2 (5 bases). Germline loops: CDR1 KGHDR, CDR2 SFDVKD. The CDR3 consists of 16 residues. Between the trimmed V and J ends, which lost 3 bases and 0 bases, there was a span of 11 bases. CDR3 protein: CATSDPTGSSYNEQFF. The DNA of the CDR3 is TGTGCCACCAGTGATCCCACGGGGAGCTCCTACAATGAGCAGTTCTTC.

The chain employs TRBV28 and TRBJ1-6; D is perhaps TRBD1 (6 bases). V lost 3 bases and J lost 10, with 19 bases in between. The CDR3 consists of 16 residues. In germline, CDR1 is MDHEN, CDR2 SYDVKM. The CDR3 sequence is CASSLGSRGDWSPLHF. DNA for the CDR3: TGTGCCAGCAGTTTGGGATCCAGGGGAGACTGGTCACCCCTCCACTTT.

The chain uses TRBV20-1 and TRBJ1-1; the D is unclear. Germline V gene data show CDR1 as DFQATT and CDR2 as SNEGSKA (reference sequence). CDR3 length equals 12 residues. Trimming removed 6 bases from V and 1 base from J, with 9 bases in between. The CDR3 loop is CSARAENTEAFF. The CDR3 DNA reads TGCAGTGCCCGGGCAGAGAACACTGAAGCTTTCTTT.

The chain couples TRBV19 to TRBJ1-1, with D hard to call. This CDR3 contains 12 residues. Germline lookup yields CDR1 LNHDA and CDR2 SQIVND (reference sequence). The V end lost 7 bases, the J end lost 0 bases, and 6 bases lay between the germline ends. The CDR3 sequence: CASKGMNTEAFF. CDR3 DNA sequence: TGTGCCAGTAAAGGCATGAACACTGAAGCTTTCTTT. The complete variable domain, with remaining parts taken from reference TRBV19 and TRBJ1-1, reads DGGITQSPKYLFRKEGQNVTLSCEQNLNHDAMYWYRQDPGQGLRLIYYSQIVNDFQKGDIAEGYSVSREKKESFPLTVTSAQKNPTAFYLCASKGMNTEAFFGQGTRLTVV.

This chain links TRBV14 with TRBJ1-1, with a possible D match to TRBD1 (5 bases). CDR3 size: 15 residues. The germline V gene has CDR1 SGHDN and CDR2 FVKESK. V was cut by 1 base and J by 0 bases, with 9 bases left in between. CDR3 bases: TGTGCCAGCAGCCAAGGGTGGGGGATGAACACTGAAGCTTTCTTT. Amino acids: CASSQGWGMNTEAFF.

This chain uses TRBV20-1 with TRBJ1-5; 7 bases are shared with TRBD1. The CDR3 loop spans 14 amino acids. Trimming at V came to 3 bases and at J to 2 bases, leaving 4 bases not matched to a gene. Germline CDR1 DFQATT, CDR2 SNEGSKA (reference sequence). CDR3 in DNA: TGCAGTGCTAGGAGGGGGCAGGGCAATCAGCCCCAGCATTTT. This encodes CSARRGQGNQPQHF.

The rearrangement uses TRBV6-5 and TRBJ2-7, with 9 bases that match TRBD1. V lost 2 bases, J lost 2 bases, and 7 bases stayed unmatched. Germline assignment: CDR1 MNHEY and CDR2 SVGAGI. There are 16 residues in the CDR3. This CDR3 is CASSYPRTGATYEQYF. The CDR3 nucleotides are TGTGCCAGCAGTTACCCAAGGACAGGGGCGACCTACGAGCAGTACTTC.

This chain uses TRBV25-1 with TRBJ1-2; no reliable D call. Germline CDR1 MGHDK, CDR2 SYGVNS. Trimming left V 1 base short and J 2 bases short, with 8 bases between. The CDR3 has 14 residues. Written as DNA, the CDR3 is TGTGCCAGCAGTGAATTGGACCGGAACTATGGCTACACCTTC. This encodes CASSELDRNYGYTF.